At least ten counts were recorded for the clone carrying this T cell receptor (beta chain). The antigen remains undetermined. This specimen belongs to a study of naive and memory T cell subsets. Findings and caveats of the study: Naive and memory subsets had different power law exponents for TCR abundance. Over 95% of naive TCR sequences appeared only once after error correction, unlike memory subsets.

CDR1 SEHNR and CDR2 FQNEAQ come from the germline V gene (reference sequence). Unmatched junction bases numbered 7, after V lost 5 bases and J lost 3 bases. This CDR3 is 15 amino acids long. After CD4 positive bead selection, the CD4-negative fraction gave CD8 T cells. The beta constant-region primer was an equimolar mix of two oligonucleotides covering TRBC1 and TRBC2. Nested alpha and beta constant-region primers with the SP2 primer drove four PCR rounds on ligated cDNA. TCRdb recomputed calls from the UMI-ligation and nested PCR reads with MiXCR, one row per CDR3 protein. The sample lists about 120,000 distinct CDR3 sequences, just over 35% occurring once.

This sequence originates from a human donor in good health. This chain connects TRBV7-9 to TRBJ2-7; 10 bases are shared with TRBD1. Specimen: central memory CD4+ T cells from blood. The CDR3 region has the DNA TGTGCCAGCAGCAGCCGGGACAGGGGACACTACGAGCAGTACTTC. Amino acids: CASSSRDRGHYEQYF.